This TCR beta chain was sequenced during a study of T cell repertoires in cytomegalovirus infection. Notes on the study in general: Frequencies of public TCR beta families were cumulated, and this identified carriers of CMV plus the relevant HLA.

TCRdb re-called the reads with MiXCR, one entry per CDR3 protein. The sample records about 320,000 distinct CDR3 sequences, 9.5% being singletons. Concerning this clonotype: Antigen: not known.

The clonotype originates from a human donor in good health (CMV status not recorded). Some clones in this sample may be carry-over from other donors' samples. The specimen was PBMCs.

The chain's CDR3 is CASSYTGLAGGTDTQYF. The CDR3 coding sequence is TGTGCCAGCAGTTACACGGGACTAGCGGGAGGGACAGATACGCAGTATTTT. This sequence joins TRBV6-5 and TRBJ2-3; 16 positions match TRBD2. Germline V gene sequence: CDR1 MNHEY, CDR2 SVGAGI. Unmatched junction bases numbered 2, after V lost 2 bases and J lost 3 bases. This CDR3 has 17 amino acids.